The present T cell receptor (beta chain) was sequenced within a study of T cells after yellow fever vaccination. TCRdb fed the 5' RACE reads into MiXCR, producing one record per CDR3 protein. The sample has 450,000 to 550,000 distinct CDR3 sequences, just over 20% seen once; the top ten hold about a sixth. The clonotype was recovered from a man aged 18 to 30 who received the YFV17D yellow fever vaccine. Specimen: PBMCs, collected 21 days after the first yellow fever vaccination.

The CDR3 protein is CASSVGGGYEQYV. The CDR3 DNA is TGTGCCAGCAGTGTAGGCGGGGGCTACGAGCAGTACGTC. The V call is TRBV27, the J call TRBJ2-7; 7 nucleotides align to TRBD2. CDR3 length equals 13 residues. Trimming removed 5 bases from V and 3 bases from J; junction bases left unmatched: 4. Germline assignment: CDR1 MNHEY and CDR2 SMNVEV (reference sequence).